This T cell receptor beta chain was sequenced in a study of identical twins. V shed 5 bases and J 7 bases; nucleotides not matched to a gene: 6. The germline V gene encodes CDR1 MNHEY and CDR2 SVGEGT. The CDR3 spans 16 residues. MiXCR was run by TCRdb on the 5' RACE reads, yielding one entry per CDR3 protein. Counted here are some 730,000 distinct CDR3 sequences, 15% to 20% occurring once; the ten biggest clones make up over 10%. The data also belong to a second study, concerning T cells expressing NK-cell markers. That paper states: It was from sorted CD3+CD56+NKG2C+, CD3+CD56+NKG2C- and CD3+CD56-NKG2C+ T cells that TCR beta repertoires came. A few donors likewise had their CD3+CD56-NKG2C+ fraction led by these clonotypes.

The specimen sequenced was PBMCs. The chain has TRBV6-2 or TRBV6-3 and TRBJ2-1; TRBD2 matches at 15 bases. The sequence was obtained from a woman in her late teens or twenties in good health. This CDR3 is CASSLRTSGRVNEQFF. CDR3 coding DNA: TGTGCCAGCAGTCTCCGGACTAGCGGGAGGGTAAATGAGCAGTTCTTC.